Shown below are 14 T cell receptor beta chains from a single sample sequenced in a study of T cells in Graves' hyperthyroidism and ophthalmopathy. TCR beta CDR3 regions were amplified from RNA. First-round RT-PCR targeting the TCR CDR3 was performed with the HTBI primer set. A single record per CDR3 protein comes from TCRdb applying MiXCR to the multiplex PCR reads. The sample records about 380,000 distinct CDR3 sequences, over 11% being singletons. The sequenced material came from blood. All receptors come from a woman aged 60-70 years with Graves' hyperthyroidism.

This clonotype was picked up many times. V is TRBV20-1 and J is TRBJ1-1; 8 bases agree with TRBD1. There are 14 residues in the CDR3. V was clipped by 5 bases and J by 2 bases; unmatched bases: 7. CDR1 is DFQATT, CDR2 SNEGSKA, per germline (reference sequence). The CDR3 loop is CSARAGGPNTEAFF. In DNA form, the CDR3 reads TGCAGTGCTCGAGCAGGGGGCCCTAACACTGAAGCTTTCTTT.

The chain has TRBV7-2 and TRBJ2-7; 9 nucleotides align to TRBD2. This CDR3 contains 14 residues. With 3 bases clipped from V and 5 bases from J, the junction kept 5 bases outside the gene matches. Germline assignment: CDR1 SGHTA and CDR2 FQGNSA. CDR3 sequence (DNA): TGTGCCAGCAGCTTTAGCGGGAGTATCAACGAGCAGTACTTC. It specifies CASSFSGSINEQYF.

At least ten counts were recorded for this clonotype. The rearrangement joins TRBV2 to TRBJ2-7; TRBD2 aligns across 9 bases. The CDR3 consists of 14 residues. Germline values: CDR1 SNHLY, CDR2 FYNNEI. Germline trimming cut 4 bases from V and 6 bases from J; bases unmatched to any gene: 7. CDR3 amino acids: CASSGGGGAGEQYF. CDR3 coding DNA: TGTGCCAGCAGTGGGGGCGGGGGGGCTGGCGAGCAGTACTTC. Full variable domain (missing parts from reference TRBV2 and TRBJ2-7): EPEVTQTPSHQVTQMGQEVILRCVPISNHLYFYWYRQILGQKVEFLVSFYNNEISEKSEIFDDQFSVERPDGSNFTLKIRSTKLEDSAMYFCASSGGGGAGEQYFGPGTRLTVT.

This clonotype showed up many times. The chain joins TRBV6-2 or TRBV6-3 to TRBJ2-3; a possible D gene is TRBD2 (5 bases). CDR1 is MNHEY and CDR2 is SVGEGT in the germline V gene. The CDR3 covers 15 residues. V was trimmed by 2 bases and J by 3 bases, leaving 12 bases between them. CDR3 residues: CASSYRWERTDTQYF. The CDR3 DNA reads as TGTGCCAGCAGTTACAGGTGGGAGAGGACAGATACGCAGTATTTT.

With respect to this clonotype: Its ends do not fully match the called genes, so a read error is possible. The chain links TRBV9 to TRBJ2-1; 9 nucleotides match TRBD2. The CDR3 is 13 amino acids. Germline assignment: CDR1 SGDLS and CDR2 YYNGEE. The CDR3 DNA follows: TGTGCCAGCAGGGTAGCGGGAGCGAATGAGCAGTTCTTC. Translated: CASRVAGANEQFF. The complete variable domain, with remaining parts taken from reference TRBV9 and TRBJ2-1, reads DSGVTQTPKHLITATGQRVTLRCSPRSGDLSVYWYQQSLDQGLQFLIQYYNGEERAKGNILERFSAQQFPDLHSELNLSSLELGDSALYFCASRVAGANEQFFGPGTRLTVL.

This clonotype was found a few times. This chain connects TRBV27 to TRBJ1-2; 11 bases are shared with TRBD1. The CDR3 spans 16 residues. V lost 3 bases and J lost 3; bases outside the gene matches: 6. Germline CDR1 and CDR2: MNHEY and SMNVEV (reference sequence). In DNA, the CDR3 is TGTGCCAGCAGTTTTGGGGCGGGACAGGGGGACTATGGCTACACCTTC. Translation: CASSFGAGQGDYGYTF.

As for this clonotype: A much larger clonotype is one base distant, so this may be a read error. V gene TRBV9 combines with J gene TRBJ2-3; TRBD2 aligns across 8 bases. CDR3 size: 14 residues. Germline V gene sequence: CDR1 SGDLS, CDR2 YYNGEE. CDR3 in DNA: TGTGCCGGCAGCGTAGACGGGAGGGACCCTACGCAGTATTTT. Translated, it gives CAGSVDGRDPTQYF.

Ten or more counts support this clonotype. The J gene is TRBJ1-5, the V gene TRBV30; no clear D. Germline loops: CDR1 GTSNPN, CDR2 SVGIG (reference sequence). The CDR3 covers 15 residues. V dropped 0 bases and J dropped 6 bases, with 15 bases sitting between them. CDR3 in amino acids: CAWSVSAYSGQPQHF. CDR3 in DNA: TGTGCCTGGAGTGTATCCGCCTACAGTGGTCAGCCCCAGCATTTT. Complete variable domain (other parts from reference TRBV30 and TRBJ1-5): SQTIHQWPATLVQPVGSPLSLECTVEGTSNPNLYWYRQAAGRGLQLLFYSVGIGQISSEVPQNLSASRPQDRQFILSSKKLLLSDSGFYLCAWSVSAYSGQPQHFGDGTRLSIL.

This clonotype turned up a few times. The CDR3 end shows no conserved phenylalanine or tryptophan, and so a read error is likely. The CDR3 bases are TGTGCCAGCAGCGACTCTAGCGGGAGGGCCAGATTGAATGAGCAGTTCTCC. Encoded protein: CASSDSSGRARLNEQFS. V is TRBV7-9 and J is TRBJ2-1, with 12 bases fitting TRBD2. The CDR3 runs to 17 residues. V shed 5 bases, J shed 7 bases, and the junction held 12 bases outside the gene matches. Per the germline V gene, CDR1 is SEHNR and CDR2 is FQNEAQ (reference sequence).

This clonotype was counted ten times or more. The genes are TRBV3-1 and TRBJ2-3; unclear D gene. The germline V gene encodes CDR1 LGHDT and CDR2 YNNKEL (reference sequence). This CDR3 is 15 amino acids long. The V end lost 0 bases, the J end lost 8 bases, and 15 bases lay between the germline ends. The CDR3 region is CASSQDPGPGRTQYF. The DNA for the CDR3 is TGTGCCAGCAGCCAAGATCCGGGTCCGGGTCGTACGCAGTATTTT.

In its sample, this clonotype was seen many times. The chain recombines TRBV27 with TRBJ2-2, with 7 nucleotides matching TRBD2. The V segment lost 1 base and the J segment 2 bases; nucleotides outside the gene matches: 10. The CDR3 spans 18 residues. Germline V lookup: CDR1 MNHEY, CDR2 SMNVEV (reference sequence). The CDR3 DNA reads as TGTGCCAGCAGTTTATATCCGGGAGGACTCGTTAACACCGGGGAGCTGTTTTTT. Translating gives CASSLYPGGLVNTGELFF.

The sample holds a few counts of this clonotype. The chain has TRBV29-1 and TRBJ2-3, with D unclear. The germline gives CDR1 SQVTM, CDR2 ANQGSEA. There are 12 residues in the CDR3. The V and J ends lost 3 bases and 3 bases respectively, with 7 bases between them. The CDR3 sequence: CSVDGITDTQYF. The CDR3 region has the DNA TGCAGCGTTGATGGGATTACAGATACGCAGTATTTT.

This clonotype was found many times. V gene TRBV12-3 or TRBV12-4 combines with J gene TRBJ2-1; maybe TRBD1 (6 bases). Trimming took 4 bases from V and 3 from J, leaving 13 bases between them. The CDR3 covers 15 residues. CDR3 nucleotides: TGTGCCAGCAGTTACAGGGCCCTAGTCTACAATGAGCAGTTCTTC. It encodes CASSYRALVYNEQFF.

This clonotype was observed a few times. This chain joins TRBV2 and TRBJ1-2; D is possibly TRBD1 (5 bases). The CDR3 consists of 14 residues. V lost 0 bases to trimming and J lost 8 bases, with 13 bases between them. Germline assignment: CDR1 SNHLY and CDR2 FYNNEI. The CDR3 is CASSEARGPGGYTF. CDR3 nucleotide sequence: TGTGCCAGCAGTGAAGCACGGGGACCGGGCGGCTACACCTTC.